One and the same sample provided the 3 T cell receptor beta chains below, sequenced in a study of technical replicates of blood from a handful of donors. The method was immunoSEQ multiplex PCR; TCRdb's version includes in-frame clones alone and lacks a portion of them. The top ten hold approximately 0.21% of the sample, which has about 80,000 clones, 95% to 98% seen once. What was sequenced was T cells isolated from PBMCs. The receptors originated from a human donor in good health.

The V call is TRBV7-3, the J call TRBJ1-1; 8 positions match TRBD1. Trimming took 2 bases from V and 1 from J; bases not matched to a gene: 9. The CDR3 loop spans 17 amino acids. In germline, CDR1 is SGHTA, CDR2 FQGTGA. The CDR3 nucleotides read TGTGCCAGCAGCTTATTCCCCAGGGGGCCCAAGAACACTGAAGCTTTCTTT. Protein product: CASSLFPRGPKNTEAFF.

The CDR3: CASSLSGWLGEGVTDTQYF. For the CDR3, the DNA is TGCGCCAGCAGCCTATCCGGGTGGTTAGGGGAAGGGGTTACAGATACGCAGTATTTT. The gene calls are TRBV4-1 and TRBJ2-3, with a possible D match to TRBD1 (5 bases). The CDR3 runs to 19 residues. V gave up 4 bases and J gave up 3 bases, with 26 bases separating them. Germline lookup yields CDR1 MGHRA and CDR2 YSYEKL.

The CDR3 DNA sequence: TGTGCCAGCAGTTACCGGGGGAACGAGCAGTACTTC. Amino acids: CASSYRGNEQYF. The genes are TRBV6-5 and TRBJ2-7; the D gene is possibly TRBD2 (6 bases). The CDR3 loop spans 12 amino acids. Per the germline V gene, CDR1 is MNHEY and CDR2 is SVGAGI. V lost 2 bases and J 5 bases, leaving 7 bases between the germline ends.